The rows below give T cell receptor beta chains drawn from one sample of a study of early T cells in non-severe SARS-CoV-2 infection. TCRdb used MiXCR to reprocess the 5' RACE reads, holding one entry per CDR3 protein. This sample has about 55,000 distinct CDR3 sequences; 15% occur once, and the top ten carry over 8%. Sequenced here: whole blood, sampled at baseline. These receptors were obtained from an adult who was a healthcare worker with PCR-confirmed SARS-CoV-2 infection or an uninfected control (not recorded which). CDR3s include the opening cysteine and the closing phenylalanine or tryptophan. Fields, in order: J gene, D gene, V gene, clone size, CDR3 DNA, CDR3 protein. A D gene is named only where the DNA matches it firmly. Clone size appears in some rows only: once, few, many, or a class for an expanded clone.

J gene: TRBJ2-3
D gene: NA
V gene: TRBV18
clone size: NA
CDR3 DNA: TGTGCCAGCTCACTAACCACAGGAACAGCCACAGATACGCAGTATTTT
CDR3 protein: CASSLTTGTATDTQYF

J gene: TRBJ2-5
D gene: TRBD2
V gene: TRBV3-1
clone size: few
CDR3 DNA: TGTGCCAGCAGCCAAAGCGGGGGAGACCAAGAGACCCAGTACTTC
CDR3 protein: CASSQSGGDQETQYF

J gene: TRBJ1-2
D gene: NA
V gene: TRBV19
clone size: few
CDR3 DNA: TGTGCCAGTAGTTCTGGACGCTATGGCTACACCTTC
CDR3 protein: CASSSGRYGYTF

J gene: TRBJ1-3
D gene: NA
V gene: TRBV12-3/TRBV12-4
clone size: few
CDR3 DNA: TGTGCCAGCAGTTTACAGGGGCGGATATCTGGAAACACCATATATTTT
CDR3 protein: CASSLQGRISGNTIYF

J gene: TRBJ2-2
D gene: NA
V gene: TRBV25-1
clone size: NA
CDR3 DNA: TGTGCCAGCAGTGAATATCGGAAGGGAAACACCGGGGAGCTGTTTTTT
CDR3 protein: CASSEYRKGNTGELFF

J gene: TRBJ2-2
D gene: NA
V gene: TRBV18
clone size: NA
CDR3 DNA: TGTGCCAGCTCACCGCCGGGACACTCGAACACCGGGGAGCTGTTTTTT
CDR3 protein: CASSPPGHSNTGELFF

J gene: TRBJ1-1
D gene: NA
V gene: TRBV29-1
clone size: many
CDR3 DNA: TGCAGCGTGGCCAGGACGGCGCCTGAAGCTTTCTTT
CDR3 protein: CSVARTAPEAFF

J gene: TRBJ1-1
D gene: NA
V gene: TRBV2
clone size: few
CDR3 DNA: TGTGCCAGCAGGCCACCGGGGACTATGAACACTGAAGCTTTCTTT
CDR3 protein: CASRPPGTMNTEAFF

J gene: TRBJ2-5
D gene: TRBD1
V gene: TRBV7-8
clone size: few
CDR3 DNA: TGTGCCAGCAGCCCTAGACAGGGGGACGGGAAGACCCAGTACTTC
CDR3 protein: CASSPRQGDGKTQYF

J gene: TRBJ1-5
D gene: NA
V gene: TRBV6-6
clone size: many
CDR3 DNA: TGTGCCAGCGCCCCGGGACCTCATCAGCCCCAGCATTTT
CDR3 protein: CASAPGPHQPQHF

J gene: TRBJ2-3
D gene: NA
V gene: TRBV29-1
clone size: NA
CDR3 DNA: TGCAGCGTTGAAGATCTTAAGACAGATACGCAGTATTTT
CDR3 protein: CSVEDLKTDTQYF

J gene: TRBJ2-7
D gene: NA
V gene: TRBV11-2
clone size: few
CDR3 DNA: TGTGCCAGCAGCTTCGTACAGATTTACGAGCAGTACTTC
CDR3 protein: CASSFVQIYEQYF

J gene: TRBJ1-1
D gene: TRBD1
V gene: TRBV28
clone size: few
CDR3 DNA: TGTGCCAGCAGTTTACAGGAGGGGGCAGCTTTCTTT
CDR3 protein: CASSLQEGAAFF

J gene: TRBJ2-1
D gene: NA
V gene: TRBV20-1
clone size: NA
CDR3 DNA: TGCAGTGCTAGAGATACCCTTAGGGGTGGGAGGTCTGAGCAGTTCTTC
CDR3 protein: CSARDTLRGGRSEQFF

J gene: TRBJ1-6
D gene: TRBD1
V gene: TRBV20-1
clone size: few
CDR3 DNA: TGCAGTGCGAAAGAGACAGGGAAAACCTATAATTCACCCCTCCACTTT
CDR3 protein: CSAKETGKTYNSPLHF

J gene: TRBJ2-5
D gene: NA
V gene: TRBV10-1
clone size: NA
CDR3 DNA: TGCGCCAGCAGGTTTTGGGAGACCCAGTACTTC
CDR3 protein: CASRFWETQYF

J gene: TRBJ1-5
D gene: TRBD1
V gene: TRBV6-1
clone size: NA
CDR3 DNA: TGTGCCAGTTTACGGGACAGCCTTAATCAGCCCCAGCATTTT
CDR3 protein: CASLRDSLNQPQHF

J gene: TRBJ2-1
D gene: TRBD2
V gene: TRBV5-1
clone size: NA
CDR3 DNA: TGCGCCAGCACCCTAGCGGGGGTCAATGAGCAGTTCTTC
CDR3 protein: CASTLAGVNEQFF

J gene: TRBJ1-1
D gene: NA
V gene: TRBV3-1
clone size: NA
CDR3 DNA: TGTGCCAGCAGCCAAGAAGCCGGAAACACTGAAGCTTTCTTT
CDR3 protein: CASSQEAGNTEAFF

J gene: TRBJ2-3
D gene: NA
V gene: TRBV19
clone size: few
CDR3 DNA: TGTGCCAGTAGTATGGCGGGACAGCTCACAGATACGCAGTATTTT
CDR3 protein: CASSMAGQLTDTQYF

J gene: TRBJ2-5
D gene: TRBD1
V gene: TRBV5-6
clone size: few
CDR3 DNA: TGTGCCAGCAAAGGGGCCGGAACAGGGGTTGTGCAGACCCAGTACTTC
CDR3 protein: CASKGAGTGVVQTQYF

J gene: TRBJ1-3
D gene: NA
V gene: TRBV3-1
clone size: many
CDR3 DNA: TGTGCCAGCAGCCAAGGACTCCACTCTGGAAACACCATATATTTT
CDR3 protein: CASSQGLHSGNTIYF

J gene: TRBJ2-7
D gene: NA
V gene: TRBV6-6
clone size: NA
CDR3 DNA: TGTGCCAGCAGATGGCGGGCCACGGATGGGGAGCAGTACTTC
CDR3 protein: CASRWRATDGEQYF

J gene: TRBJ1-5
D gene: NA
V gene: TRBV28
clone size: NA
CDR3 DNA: TGTGCCAGCAGAGTTATCTTACTTCGGGGTAGTAATCAGCCCCAGCATTTT
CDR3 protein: CASRVILLRGSNQPQHF

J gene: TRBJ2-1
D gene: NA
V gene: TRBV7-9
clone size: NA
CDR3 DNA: TGTGCCAGCAGCGAAAAGGCACCGGGGAATGAGCAGTTCTTC
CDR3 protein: CASSEKAPGNEQFF

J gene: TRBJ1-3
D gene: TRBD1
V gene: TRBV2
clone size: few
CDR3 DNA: TGTGCCAGCAATAGTGGGCAGGGGGCCGGAAACACCATATATTTT
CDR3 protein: CASNSGQGAGNTIYF

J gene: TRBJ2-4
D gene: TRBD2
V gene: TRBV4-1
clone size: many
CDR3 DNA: TGCGCCAGCAGCCAGGGGGAGTCAGCGGGACCGGCCAAAAACATTCAGTACTTC
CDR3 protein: CASSQGESAGPAKNIQYF

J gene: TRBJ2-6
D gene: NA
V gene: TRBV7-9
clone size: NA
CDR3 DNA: TGTGCCAGCAGAGGGGCTACTGGGGCCAACGTCCTGACTTTC
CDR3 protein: CASRGATGANVLTF

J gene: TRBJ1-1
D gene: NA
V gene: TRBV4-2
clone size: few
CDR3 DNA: TGTGCCAGCAGCCATGACAGCCAAAACACTGAAGCTTTCTTT
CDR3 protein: CASSHDSQNTEAFF

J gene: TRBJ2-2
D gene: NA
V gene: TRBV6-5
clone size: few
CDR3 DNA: TGTGCCAGCAGCGCTAGCTCTGCGAAGGGGGAGCTGTTTTTT
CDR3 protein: CASSASSAKGELFF

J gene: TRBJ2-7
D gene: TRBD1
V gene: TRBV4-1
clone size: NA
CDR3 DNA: TGCGCCAGCAGCCCCGAGGACAGGAACTACGAGCAGTACTTC
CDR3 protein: CASSPEDRNYEQYF